This TCR beta chain comes out of a study of blood T cells in healthy people across ages. In the study overall: Per every two T cells, about one barcoded beta molecule was captured by template switching.

A second PCR of about 7 to 12 cycles used a sample-barcoded 5' primer and a J-beta primer mix. Every individual sample yielded 3 million or more paired-end reads (each containing CDR3). TCRdb analysed the 5' RACE reads with MiXCR anew, one entry per CDR3 protein. Of around 1,900,000 distinct CDR3 sequences in the sample, approximately 39% were seen once. As regards this clonotype: The antigen is not known.

Whenever a sample was processed, at least 6.5 million PBMCs were isolated. Trimming removed 7 bases from V and 11 bases from J, with 20 bases in between. This CDR3 comprises 12 residues. Per germline, CDR1 DFQATT and CDR2 SNEGSKA (reference sequence). General study results and limits: Naive T cell percentage showed a strong correlation with the diversity of TCR beta.

The chain combines TRBV20-1 with TRBJ1-1; no clear D. Sequencing was carried out using blood. This TCR was recovered from a human donor in good health. CDR3 bases: TGCAGTGGGAGTGGTATCTTTTCTACGGCTTTCTTT. This encodes CSGSGIFSTAFF.